Listed below are T cell receptor beta chains from one sample, sequenced in a study of blood T cells in healthy people across ages. TCRdb re-called the 5' RACE reads through MiXCR, storing one row per CDR3 protein. The top ten clones hold under 4% of a sample with 550,000 to 800,000 distinct CDR3 sequences, 21% of them seen once. The source material was blood. Receptors originate from a man in his sixties or seventies in good health. Both conserved end residues are part of each CDR3. The D gene is left open where the match is weak. Size values are once, few and many counts, or a class for expanded clones, and some rows have none.

d_gene	j_gene	v_gene	abundance	CDR3aa	CDR3nt
-	TRBJ2-2	TRBV5-6	few	CASSLLLGELFF	TGTGCCAGCAGCTTGTTGCTCGGGGAGCTGTTTTTT
-	TRBJ1-1	TRBV4-2	few	CASSQDRMPNTEAFF	TGTGCCAGCAGCCAAGATAGGATGCCGAACACTGAAGCTTTCTTT
-	TRBJ2-7	TRBV11-2	-	CASGLVAGSSYEQYF	TGTGCCAGCGGCTTAGTCGCAGGGAGCTCCTACGAGCAGTACTTC
-	TRBJ2-2	TRBV12-3/TRBV12-4	-	CASSFGRDPGELFF	TGTGCCAGCAGTTTCGGGCGGGATCCCGGGGAGCTGTTTTTT
TRBD1	TRBJ2-2	TRBV9	many	CASRPGQMNTGELFF	TGTGCCAGCAGGCCGGGACAGATGAACACCGGGGAGCTGTTTTTT
-	TRBJ2-3	TRBV3-1	-	CASSQDTDTHYF	TGTGCCAGCAGTCAAGACACAGATACGCACTATTTT
TRBD2	TRBJ2-1	TRBV19	-	CASKKREAPSSYNEQFF	TGTGCCAGTAAAAAGCGGGAGGCTCCTAGCTCCTACAATGAGCAGTTCTTC
-	TRBJ2-7	TRBV12-3/TRBV12-4	few	CASSLATVADEQYF	TGTGCCAGCAGTTTAGCGACCGTTGCGGACGAGCAGTACTTC
-	TRBJ2-1	TRBV6-5	-	CASSYSGARVDNEQFF	TGTGCCAGCAGTTACTCGGGGGCTAGGGTAGATAATGAGCAGTTCTTC
TRBD2	TRBJ2-1	TRBV7-9	few	CASSSPSGQSSYNEQFF	TGTGCCAGCAGCTCACCTAGCGGGCAGAGCTCCTACAATGAGCAGTTCTTC
-	TRBJ2-1	TRBV5-1	many	CASSSDRNNEQFF	TGCGCCAGCAGCTCAGACAGGAACAATGAGCAGTTCTTC
TRBD2	TRBJ2-3	TRBV5-5	-	CASSLGLALADTQYF	TGTGCCAGCAGCTTAGGACTAGCCCTCGCAGATACGCAGTATTTT
-	TRBJ2-3	TRBV14	-	CASSQDLEDTQYF	TGTGCCAGCAGCCAAGATTTAGAGGATACGCAGTATTTT
TRBD2	TRBJ2-5	TRBV20-1	-	CSAGLAGVETQYF	TGCAGTGCCGGACTAGCGGGAGTTGAGACCCAGTACTTC
TRBD1	TRBJ2-3	TRBV20-1	-	CSARTGRRATDTQYF	TGCAGTGCCCGGACAGGCCGCCGGGCCACAGATACGCAGTATTTT
TRBD2	TRBJ2-5	TRBV5-1	-	CASSKGTSARQETQYF	TGCGCCAGCAGCAAAGGGACTAGCGCGAGACAAGAGACCCAGTACTTC
-	TRBJ2-3	TRBV20-1	few	CSARFWSDTQYF	TGCAGTGCTAGGTTTTGGTCAGATACGCAGTATTTT
TRBD1	TRBJ1-1	TRBV27	-	CASKLTGTGGANTEAFF	TGTGCCAGCAAACTTACCGGGACAGGGGGGGCCAACACTGAAGCTTTCTTT
-	TRBJ2-1	TRBV2	many	CASSQGYYNEQFF	TGTGCCAGCTCGCAGGGATACTACAATGAGCAGTTCTTC
-	TRBJ2-7	TRBV5-6	few	CASSLGRFTYEQYF	TGTGCCAGCAGCTTGGGCAGGTTCACCTACGAGCAGTACTTC
-	TRBJ2-5	TRBV2	-	CASRKDSPTQYF	TGTGCCAGCAGGAAGGACAGTCCGACCCAGTACTTC
-	TRBJ2-7	TRBV7-2	few	CASSLEFFSYEQYF	TGTGCCAGCAGCTTAGAGTTCTTCTCCTACGAGCAGTACTTC
-	TRBJ2-5	TRBV5-1	few	CASSLGNQLETQYF	TGCGCCAGCAGCTTGGGGAATCAGTTGGAGACCCAGTACTTC
-	TRBJ1-2	TRBV5-1	few	CASSLGQGMIGYGYTF	TGCGCCAGCAGCTTGGGGCAGGGGATGATTGGCTATGGCTACACCTTC
TRBD2	TRBJ2-1	TRBV5-1	few	CASSKGTSGYNEQFF	TGCGCCAGCAGCAAAGGGACTAGCGGTTACAATGAGCAGTTCTTC
TRBD1	TRBJ2-3	TRBV6-6	-	CASSKGTGSTDTQYF	TGTGCCAGCAGCAAGGGGACAGGGAGCACAGATACGCAGTATTTT
-	TRBJ1-1	TRBV6-5	few	CASSRQRGWTEAFF	TGTGCCAGCAGTCGCCAGCGTGGTTGGACTGAAGCTTTCTTT
-	TRBJ1-2	TRBV12-3/TRBV12-4	-	CASRKDGNAGYTF	TGTGCCAGCAGAAAGGACGGGAATGCTGGCTACACCTTC
TRBD1	TRBJ1-4	TRBV3-1	-	CASSHGQGSGEKLFF	TGTGCCAGCAGCCATGGACAGGGGAGCGGTGAGAAACTGTTTTTT
TRBD1	TRBJ1-2	TRBV27	few	CASSRPGQGADYTF	TGTGCCAGCAGTCGCCCCGGACAGGGGGCGGACTACACCTTC
-	TRBJ2-4	TRBV6-2/TRBV6-3	-	CASSYGQTKNIQYF	TGTGCCAGCAGTTACGGACAGACCAAAAACATTCAGTACTTC
-	TRBJ1-1	TRBV20-1	many	CSAGQGNTEAFF	TGCAGCGCTGGGCAGGGGAACACTGAAGCTTTCTTT
TRBD1	TRBJ2-5	TRBV6-2/TRBV6-3	few	CASTPTLGTGGRETQYF	TGTGCCAGCACCCCCACCCTCGGGACAGGGGGAAGAGAGACCCAGTACTTC
TRBD2	TRBJ2-7	TRBV4-1	-	CASSAQTSGRALYEQYF	TGCGCCAGCAGCGCGCAGACTAGCGGGAGAGCATTATACGAGCAGTACTTC
-	TRBJ2-1	TRBV9	-	CAGSALSAEQFF	TGTGCCGGCAGCGCCCTTTCGGCTGAGCAGTTCTTC
-	TRBJ2-3	TRBV3-1	-	CASSPMGASSDTQYF	TGTGCCAGCAGCCCTATGGGGGCGAGTTCAGATACGCAGTATTTT
TRBD1	TRBJ1-2	TRBV6-6	-	CASSYEGAKYTF	TGTGCCAGCAGTTACGAGGGGGCGAAATACACCTTC
TRBD2	TRBJ2-1	TRBV20-1	many	CSASSGASSYNEQFF	TGCAGTGCCTCAAGCGGGGCAAGCTCCTACAATGAGCAGTTCTTC
-	TRBJ2-3	TRBV18	-	CASLTRADGTDTQYF	TGTGCCAGCTTAACCAGAGCGGATGGCACAGATACGCAGTATTTT
TRBD2	TRBJ2-1	TRBV4-3	few	CASSQDLAGHNNEQFF	TGCGCCAGCAGCCAAGATTTAGCGGGACACAACAATGAGCAGTTCTTC
-	TRBJ2-7	TRBV29-1	many	CSVEWGDAYEQYF	TGCAGCGTTGAATGGGGGGACGCCTACGAGCAGTACTTC
TRBD2	TRBJ2-1	TRBV2	few	CASRLANNEQFF	TGTGCCAGCAGACTAGCGAATAATGAGCAGTTCTTC
-	TRBJ1-3	TRBV10-3	few	CAISRQAGPGNTIYF	TGTGCCATCAGTCGACAGGCCGGCCCTGGAAACACCATATATTTT
TRBD2	TRBJ2-5	TRBV6-6	few	CASSYPAGAPGETQYF	TGTGCCAGCAGTTACCCAGCGGGAGCCCCAGGGGAGACCCAGTACTTC
TRBD1	TRBJ1-4	TRBV7-9	few	CASSARDSFGKLFF	TGTGCCAGCAGCGCAAGGGACAGCTTTGGAAAACTGTTTTTT